The present T cell receptor beta chain was sequenced within a study of blood T cell repertoires in COVID-19. About the research overall: Sites in the United States, Italy and Spain provided acute and convalescent COVID-19 samples.

As handled by the study authors: Nucleated cell counts were estimated from reference gene primer amplification. The repertoire was sequenced with immunoSEQ multiplex PCR; TCRdb's copy has only in-frame clones and lacks some. D and trimming were read from the DNA, whereas the V and J calls and clone size are those reported in that table. The data hold about 110,000 clones, with around nine tenths observed a single time. The V end was cut by 1 base, the J end by 2 bases, with 16 bases between. Looked up from germline, CDR1 is SQVTM and CDR2 is ANQGSEA. The CDR3 loop spans 16 amino acids. V usage is TRBV29-1 and J usage is TRBJ2-3, with TRBD1 as a possible D gene (5 bases). The sample comprised peripheral blood. The receptor was isolated from a woman aged 45-65 years with acute or convalescent COVID-19. The CDR3 sequence is CSVEAVAGHPTDTQYF. In DNA, the CDR3 is TGCAGCGTTGAAGCGGTAGCAGGACATCCCACAGATACGCAGTATTTT.